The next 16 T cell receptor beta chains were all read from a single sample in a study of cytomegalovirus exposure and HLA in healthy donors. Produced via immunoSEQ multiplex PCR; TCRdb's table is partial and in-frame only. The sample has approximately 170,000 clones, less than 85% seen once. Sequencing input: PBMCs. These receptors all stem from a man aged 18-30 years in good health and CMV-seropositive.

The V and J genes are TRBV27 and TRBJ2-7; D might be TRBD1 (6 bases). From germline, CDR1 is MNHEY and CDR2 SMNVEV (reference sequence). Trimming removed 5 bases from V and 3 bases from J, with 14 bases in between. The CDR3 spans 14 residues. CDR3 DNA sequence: TGTGCCAGCAGTGGACAGATAGGAATCTACGAGCAGTACTTC. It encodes CASSGQIGIYEQYF.

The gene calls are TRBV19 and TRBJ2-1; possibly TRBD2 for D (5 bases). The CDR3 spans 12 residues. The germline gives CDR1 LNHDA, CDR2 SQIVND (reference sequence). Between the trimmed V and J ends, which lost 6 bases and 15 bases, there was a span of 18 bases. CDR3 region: CASSARSEAAFF. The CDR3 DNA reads TGTGCCAGTAGCGCTAGGTCCGAAGCGGCGTTCTTC.

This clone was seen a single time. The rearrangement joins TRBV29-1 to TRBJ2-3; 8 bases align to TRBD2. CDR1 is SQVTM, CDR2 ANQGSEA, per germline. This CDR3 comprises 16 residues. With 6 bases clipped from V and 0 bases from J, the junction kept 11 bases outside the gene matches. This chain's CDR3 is CSVYGALAGSTDTQYF. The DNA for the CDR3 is TGCAGCGTCTACGGGGCGCTAGCGGGCAGCACAGATACGCAGTATTTT.

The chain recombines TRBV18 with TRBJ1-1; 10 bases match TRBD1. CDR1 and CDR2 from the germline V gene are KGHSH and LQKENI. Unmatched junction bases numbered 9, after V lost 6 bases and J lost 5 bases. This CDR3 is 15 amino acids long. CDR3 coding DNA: TGTGCCAGCTCCCAGACCGGGACAGGGGTTACTGAAGCTTTCTTT. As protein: CASSQTGTGVTEAFF.

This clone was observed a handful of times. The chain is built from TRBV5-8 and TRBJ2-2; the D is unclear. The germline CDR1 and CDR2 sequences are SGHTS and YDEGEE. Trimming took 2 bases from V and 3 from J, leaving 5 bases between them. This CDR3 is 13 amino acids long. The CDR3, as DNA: TGTGCCAGCAGCTTCCAGTACACCGGGGAGCTGTTTTTT. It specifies CASSFQYTGELFF.

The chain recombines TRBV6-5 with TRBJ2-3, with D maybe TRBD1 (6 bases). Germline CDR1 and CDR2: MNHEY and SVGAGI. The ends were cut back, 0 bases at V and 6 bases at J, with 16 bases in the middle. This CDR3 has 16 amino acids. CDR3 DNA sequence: TGTGCCAGCAGTTACTCGCAGGGGCCCCAACCGGATACGCAGTATTTT. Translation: CASSYSQGPQPDTQYF.

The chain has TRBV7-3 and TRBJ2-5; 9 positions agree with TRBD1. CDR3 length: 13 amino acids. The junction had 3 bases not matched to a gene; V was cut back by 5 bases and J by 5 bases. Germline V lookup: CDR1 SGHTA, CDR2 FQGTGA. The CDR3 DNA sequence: TGTGCCAGCAGCCGTGGACAGGGGGAGACCCAGTACTTC. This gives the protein CASSRGQGETQYF.

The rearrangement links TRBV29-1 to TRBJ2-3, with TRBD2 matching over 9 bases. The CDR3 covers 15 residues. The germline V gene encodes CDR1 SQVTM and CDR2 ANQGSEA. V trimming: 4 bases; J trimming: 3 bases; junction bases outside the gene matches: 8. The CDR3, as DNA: TGCAGCGTTGTAGGGGGTAGCGGGGGAACAGATACGCAGTATTTT. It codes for CSVVGGSGGTDTQYF.

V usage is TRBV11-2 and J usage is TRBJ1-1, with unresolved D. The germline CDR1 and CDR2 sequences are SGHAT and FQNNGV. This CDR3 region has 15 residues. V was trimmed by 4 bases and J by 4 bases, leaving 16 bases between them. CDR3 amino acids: CASSSDTIRGTEAFF. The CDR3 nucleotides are TGTGCCAGCAGCTCCGACACAATCCGGGGCACTGAAGCTTTCTTT.

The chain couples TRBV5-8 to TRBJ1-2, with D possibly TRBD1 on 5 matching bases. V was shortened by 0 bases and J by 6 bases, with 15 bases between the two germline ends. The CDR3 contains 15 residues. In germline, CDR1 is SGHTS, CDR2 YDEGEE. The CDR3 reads CASSLVQGDSNGYTF. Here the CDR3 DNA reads TGTGCCAGCAGCTTGGTCCAGGGTGATTCGAATGGCTACACCTTC.

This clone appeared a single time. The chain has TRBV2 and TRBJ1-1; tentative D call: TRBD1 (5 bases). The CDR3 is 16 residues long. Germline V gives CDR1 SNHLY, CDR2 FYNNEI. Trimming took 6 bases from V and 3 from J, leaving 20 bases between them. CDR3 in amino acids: CASRTPVGRGDTEAFF. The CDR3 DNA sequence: TGTGCCAGCAGAACCCCAGTGGGGCGTGGGGACACTGAAGCTTTCTTT.

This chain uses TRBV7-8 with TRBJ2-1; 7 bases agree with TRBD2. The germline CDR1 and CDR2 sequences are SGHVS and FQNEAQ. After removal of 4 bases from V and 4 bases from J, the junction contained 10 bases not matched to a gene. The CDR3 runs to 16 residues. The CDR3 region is CASSSGTIAWYNEQFF. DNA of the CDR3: TGTGCCAGCAGCTCCGGGACTATCGCGTGGTACAATGAGCAGTTCTTC.

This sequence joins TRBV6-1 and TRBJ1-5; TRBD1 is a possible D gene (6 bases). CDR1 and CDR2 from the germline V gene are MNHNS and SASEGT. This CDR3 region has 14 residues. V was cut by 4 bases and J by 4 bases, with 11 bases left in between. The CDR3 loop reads CASSGGGLNQPQHF. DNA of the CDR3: TGTGCCAGCAGTGGGGGGGGCCTTAATCAGCCCCAGCATTTT.

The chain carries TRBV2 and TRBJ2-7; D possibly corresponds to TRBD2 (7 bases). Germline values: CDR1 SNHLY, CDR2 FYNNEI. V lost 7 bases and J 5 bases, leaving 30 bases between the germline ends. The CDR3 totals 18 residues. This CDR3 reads CASMGGPGADRPGDEQYF. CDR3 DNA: TGTGCCAGCATGGGGGGGCCTGGGGCGGATAGACCAGGCGACGAGCAGTACTTC.

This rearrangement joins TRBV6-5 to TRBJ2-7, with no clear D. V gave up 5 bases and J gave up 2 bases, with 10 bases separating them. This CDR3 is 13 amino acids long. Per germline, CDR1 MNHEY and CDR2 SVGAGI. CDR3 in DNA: TGTGCCAGCAGTCTCGGCGAGGCCTACGAGCAGTACTTC. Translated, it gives CASSLGEAYEQYF.

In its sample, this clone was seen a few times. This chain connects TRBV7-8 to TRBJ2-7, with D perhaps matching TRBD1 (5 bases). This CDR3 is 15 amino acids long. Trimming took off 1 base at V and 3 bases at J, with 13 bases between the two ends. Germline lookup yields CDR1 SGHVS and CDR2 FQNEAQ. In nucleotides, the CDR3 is TGTGCCAGCAGCTTAGAAATTTACAGGAACTACGAGCAGTACTTC. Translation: CASSLEIYRNYEQYF.